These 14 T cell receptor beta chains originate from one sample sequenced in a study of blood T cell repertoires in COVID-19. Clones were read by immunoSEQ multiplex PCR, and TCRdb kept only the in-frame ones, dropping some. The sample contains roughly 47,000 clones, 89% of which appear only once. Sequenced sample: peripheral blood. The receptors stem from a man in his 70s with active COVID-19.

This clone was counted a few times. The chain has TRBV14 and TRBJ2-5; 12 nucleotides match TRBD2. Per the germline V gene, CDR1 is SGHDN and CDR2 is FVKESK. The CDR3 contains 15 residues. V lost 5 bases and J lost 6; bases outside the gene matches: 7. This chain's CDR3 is CASSSLAGGRQTQYF. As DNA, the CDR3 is TGTGCCAGCAGCTCCCTAGCGGGGGGGAGGCAGACCCAGTACTTC.

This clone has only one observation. CDR3 DNA sequence: TGTGCCAGCAGCGGCGGGGGGGACACAAGAGCTACTAACTATGGCTACACCTTC. Translating it yields CASSGGGDTRATNYGYTF. This chain connects TRBV9 to TRBJ1-2; tentatively, D is TRBD1 (6 bases). The CDR3 consists of 18 residues. Germline CDR1 SGDLS, CDR2 YYNGEE. The V end was cut by 3 bases, the J end by 0 bases, with 21 bases between.

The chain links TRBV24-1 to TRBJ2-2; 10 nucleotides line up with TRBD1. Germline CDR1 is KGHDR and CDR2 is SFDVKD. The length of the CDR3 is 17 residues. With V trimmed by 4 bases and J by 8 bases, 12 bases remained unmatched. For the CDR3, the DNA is TGTGCCACCAGTGAACGCCAGAGACAGGGGGCGAAGGGGGAGCTGTTTTTT. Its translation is CATSERQRQGAKGELFF.

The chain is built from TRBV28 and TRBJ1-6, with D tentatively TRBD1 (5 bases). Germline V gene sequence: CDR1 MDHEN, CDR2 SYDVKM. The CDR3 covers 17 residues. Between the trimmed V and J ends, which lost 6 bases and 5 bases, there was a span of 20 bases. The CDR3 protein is CASSAPFGLGDNSPLHF. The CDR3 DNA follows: TGTGCCAGCAGCGCCCCTTTTGGTCTAGGGGATAATTCACCCCTCCACTTT.

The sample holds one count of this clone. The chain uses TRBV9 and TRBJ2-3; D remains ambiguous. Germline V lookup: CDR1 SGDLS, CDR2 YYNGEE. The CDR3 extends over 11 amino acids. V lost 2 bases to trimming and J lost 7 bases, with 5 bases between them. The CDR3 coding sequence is TGTGCCAGCAGCGTTAAGCATACGCAGTATTTT. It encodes CASSVKHTQYF.

In DNA form, the CDR3 reads TGTGCCACGTCAGTATTGGACGGCTTAGGCGGGACAGGGAGGAATGAGCAGTTCTTC. Protein sequence: CATSVLDGLGGTGRNEQFF. V is TRBV7-9 and J is TRBJ2-1; 9 bases align to TRBD1. CDR3 length: 19 amino acids. Germline V gene sequence: CDR1 SEHNR, CDR2 FQNEAQ (reference sequence). J was trimmed by 7 bases and V by 10 bases; bases with no gene match: 26.

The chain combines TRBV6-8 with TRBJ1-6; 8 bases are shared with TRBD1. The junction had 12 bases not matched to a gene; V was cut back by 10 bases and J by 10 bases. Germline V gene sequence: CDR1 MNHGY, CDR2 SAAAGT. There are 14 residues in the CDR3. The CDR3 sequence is CANLIQGGGSPLHF. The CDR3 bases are TGTGCCAACTTGATACAGGGGGGTGGGTCACCCCTCCACTTT.

CDR3 region: CASSHSGGNTGELFF. The CDR3 nucleotides read TGTGCCAGCAGCCACAGCGGGGGGAACACCGGGGAGCTGTTTTTT. This rearrangement joins TRBV3-1 (or the pseudogene TRBV3-2) to TRBJ2-2; 8 bases are shared with TRBD2. The CDR3 extends over 15 amino acids. Germline assignment: CDR1 LGHDT and CDR2 YNNKEL (reference sequence). Trimming removed 3 bases from V and 1 base from J; junction bases left unmatched: 1.

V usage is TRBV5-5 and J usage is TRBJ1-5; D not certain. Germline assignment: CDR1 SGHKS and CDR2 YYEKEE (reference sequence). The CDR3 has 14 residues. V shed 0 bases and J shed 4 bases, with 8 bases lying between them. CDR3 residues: CASSLVISNQPQHF. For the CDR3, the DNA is TGTGCCAGCAGCTTGGTAATTTCGAATCAGCCCCAGCATTTT.

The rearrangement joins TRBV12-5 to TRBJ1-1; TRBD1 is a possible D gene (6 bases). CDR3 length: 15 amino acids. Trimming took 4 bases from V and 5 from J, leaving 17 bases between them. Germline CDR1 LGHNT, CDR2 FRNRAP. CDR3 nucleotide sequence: TGTGCTAGTGGTTGGACAGCCTTTGGGGATACTGAAGCTTTCTTT. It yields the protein CASGWTAFGDTEAFF.

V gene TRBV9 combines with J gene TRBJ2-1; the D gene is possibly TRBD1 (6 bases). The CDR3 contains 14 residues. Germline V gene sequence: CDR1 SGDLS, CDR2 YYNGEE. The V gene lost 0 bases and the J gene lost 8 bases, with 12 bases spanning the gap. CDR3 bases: TGTGCCAGCAGCGTAGTGGTCAGGGGCGATGAGCAGTTCTTC. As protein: CASSVVVRGDEQFF. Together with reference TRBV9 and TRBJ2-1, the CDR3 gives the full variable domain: DSGVTQTPKHLITATGQRVTLRCSPRSGDLSVYWYQQSLDQGLQFLIQYYNGEERAKGNILERFSAQQFPDLHSELNLSSLELGDSALYFCASSVVVRGDEQFFGPGTRLTVL.

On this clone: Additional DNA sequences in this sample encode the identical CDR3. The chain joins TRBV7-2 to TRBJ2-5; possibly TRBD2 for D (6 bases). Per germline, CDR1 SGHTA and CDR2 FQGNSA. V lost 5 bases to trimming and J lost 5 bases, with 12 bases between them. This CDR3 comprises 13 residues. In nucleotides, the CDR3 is TGTGCCAGCAGCCCCACGGGGGTCGAGACCCAGTACTTC. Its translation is CASSPTGVETQYF. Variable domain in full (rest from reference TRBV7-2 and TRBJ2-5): GAGVSQSPSNKVTEKGKDVELRCDPISGHTALYWYRQSLGQGLEFLIYFQGNSAPDKSGLPSDRFSAERTGGSVSTLTIQRTQQEDSAVYLCASSPTGVETQYFGPGTRLLVL.

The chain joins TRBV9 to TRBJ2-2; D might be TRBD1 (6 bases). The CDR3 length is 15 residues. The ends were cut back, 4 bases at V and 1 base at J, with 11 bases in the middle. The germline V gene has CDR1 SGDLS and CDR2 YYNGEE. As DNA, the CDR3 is TGTGCCAGCAGCCGGACGGGACAGAACACCGGGGAGCTGTTTTTT. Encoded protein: CASSRTGQNTGELFF.

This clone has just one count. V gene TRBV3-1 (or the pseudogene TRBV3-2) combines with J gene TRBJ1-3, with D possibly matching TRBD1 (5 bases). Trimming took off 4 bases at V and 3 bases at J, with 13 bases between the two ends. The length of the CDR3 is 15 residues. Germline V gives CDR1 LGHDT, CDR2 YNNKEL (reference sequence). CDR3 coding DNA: TGTGCCAGCAGCCTCGGCCAGGGAAATGGAAACACCATATATTTT. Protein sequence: CASSLGQGNGNTIYF.